The 12 T cell receptor beta chains in this list originate from one sample, sequenced in a study of T cells in Graves' hyperthyroidism and ophthalmopathy. RNA transcripts yielded amplified TCR beta CDR3 regions. The HTBI primer set was used in a first-round RT-PCR of the TCR CDR3. TCRdb passed the multiplex PCR reads through MiXCR, listing each CDR3 protein once. The top ten hold 20% of the sample, which has fewer than 500,000 distinct CDR3 sequences, roughly 13% seen once. The sample was blood. All receptors derive from a young man with Graves' hyperthyroidism that later progressed to Graves' ophthalmopathy.

The CDR3: CASSPSSGGDIQYF. The CDR3 bases are TGTGCCAGCAGCCCCTCAAGCGGGGGTGACATTCAGTACTTC. The chain combines TRBV3-1 with TRBJ2-4; 8 positions agree with TRBD2. CDR1 is LGHDT, CDR2 YNNKEL, per germline (reference sequence). Trimming cost V 4 bases and J 8 bases; bases outside gene matches: 7. The CDR3 runs to 14 residues.

This clonotype has at least ten counts. The chain joins TRBV12-3 or TRBV12-4 to TRBJ2-1, with D tentatively TRBD1 or TRBD2 (5 bases each). This CDR3 is built from 14 residues. Deletions cut 4 bases from V and 4 bases from J, with 11 bases between. DNA for the CDR3: TGTGCCAGCAGTTCGGGACGGCGATACAATGAGCAGTTCTTC. It encodes CASSSGRRYNEQFF.

The table lists this clonotype with many counts. The chain combines TRBV5-5 with TRBJ2-7; D not certain. The V gene's germline CDR1 is SGHKS and CDR2 YYEKEE (reference sequence). This CDR3 is 12 amino acids long. Trimming took off 2 bases at V and 2 bases at J, with 5 bases between the two ends. CDR3 protein: CASSFQTYEQYF. The DNA for the CDR3 is TGTGCCAGCAGCTTTCAGACCTACGAGCAGTACTTC.

The sample holds many counts of this clonotype. J is TRBJ2-2 and V is TRBV29-1, with TRBD2 as a possible D gene (6 bases). With 5 bases removed from V and 7 bases from J, the gap between germline ends came to 11 bases. Germline V gene sequence: CDR1 SQVTM, CDR2 ANQGSEA. The length of the CDR3 is 12 residues. CDR3 in amino acids: CSVRRGIGELFF. DNA for the CDR3: TGCAGCGTTCGGAGGGGAATCGGGGAGCTGTTTTTT.

The chain employs TRBV7-9 and TRBJ2-3; D possibly corresponds to TRBD2 (6 bases). This CDR3 comprises 14 residues. The germline gives CDR1 SEHNR, CDR2 FQNEAQ (reference sequence). V was trimmed by 3 bases and J by 2 bases, leaving 9 bases between them. Written as DNA, the CDR3 is TGTGCCAGCAGCTTTGGGGGGTACACAGATACGCAGTATTTT. Translation gives CASSFGGYTDTQYF.

CDR3 DNA sequence: TGTGCCAGCAGTTACTACATCACCGGGGAGCTGTTTTTT. Its protein is CASSYYITGELFF. The genes are TRBV6-2 or TRBV6-3 and TRBJ2-2; D not certain. This CDR3 comprises 13 residues. The germline CDR1 and CDR2 sequences are MNHEY and SVGEGT. V was cut by 1 base and J by 4 bases, with 4 bases left in between.

Ten or more counts support this clonotype. The V and J genes are TRBV5-1 and TRBJ2-3; tentatively, D is TRBD1 or TRBD2 (5 bases each). Germline V gene sequence: CDR1 SGHRS, CDR2 YFSETQ. The CDR3 is 16 amino acids. V dropped 0 bases and J dropped 2 bases, with 13 bases sitting between them. The DNA for the CDR3 is TGCGCCAGCAGCTTGGAGGGACGGACCTACACAGATACGCAGTATTTT. Amino acids: CASSLEGRTYTDTQYF.

The rearrangement joins TRBV15 to TRBJ2-1, with 8 bases matching TRBD2. J gave up 6 bases and V 1 base, and 2 bases lay outside the gene matches. From germline, CDR1 is LNHNV and CDR2 YYDKDF (reference sequence). CDR3 length: 14 residues. Here the CDR3 DNA reads TGTGCCACCAGCAGAGCGGGGGGGCTCAATGAGCAGTTCTTC. Translated: CATSRAGGLNEQFF.

This clonotype occurred a few times. V and J are TRBV29-1 and TRBJ1-1; no firm D call. CDR1 and CDR2 from the germline V gene are SQVTM and ANQGSEA. The CDR3 extends over 15 amino acids. With 0 bases removed from V and 4 bases from J, the gap between germline ends came to 15 bases. CDR3 sequence (DNA): TGCAGCGTTGAAGATCTTGCGGGTAGTACCACTGAAGCTTTCTTT. Residues: CSVEDLAGSTTEAFF.

This chain connects TRBV15 to TRBJ1-6; no definite D call. CDR1 is LNHNV and CDR2 is YYDKDF in the germline V gene (reference sequence). Trimming took off 9 bases at V and 4 bases at J, with 13 bases between the two ends. The CDR3 has 14 residues. The CDR3 region is CATRQDRYNSPLHF. The CDR3 DNA is TGTGCCACGCGGCAAGATAGGTATAATTCACCCCTCCACTTT.

The sample holds many counts of this clonotype. The V call is TRBV7-2, the J call TRBJ2-7; 8 bases are shared with TRBD2. The CDR3 contains 16 residues. J lost 7 bases, V lost 1 base, and 12 bases had no gene match. Germline lookup yields CDR1 SGHTA and CDR2 FQGNSA. CDR3 coding DNA: TGTGCCAGCAGCTTAGTGATAGCGGGGCCCCTAAGGGAGCAGTACTTC. This translates into CASSLVIAGPLREQYF.

The sample holds a few counts of this clonotype. The J gene is TRBJ2-7, the V gene TRBV7-9, with TRBD1 matching 10 bases. This CDR3 is 14 amino acids long. V was pared by 5 bases and J by 5 bases, with 6 bases of the junction left unmatched. Germline V gives CDR1 SEHNR, CDR2 FQNEAQ (reference sequence). Written as DNA, the CDR3 is TGTGCCAGCAGCGTGAGACAGGGGGCCGACGAGCAGTACTTC. Translated, it gives CASSVRQGADEQYF. The full variable domain, in which reference TRBV7-9 and TRBJ2-7 provide the parts outside the CDR3, is DTGVSQNPRHKITKRGQNVTFRCDPISEHNRLYWYRQTLGQGPEFLTYFQNEAQLEKSRLLSDRFSAERPKGSFSTLEIQRTEQGDSAMYLCASSVRQGADEQYFGPGTRLTVT.